This TCR beta chain was found in a study of cytomegalovirus exposure and HLA in healthy donors. Study-wide context: Falling in the Caucasian-associated ancestry cluster were 80% to 85% of under 450 genotyped donors. General study points: Most CMV-associated TCR beta chains appeared HLA-restricted in a later analysis.

Primers included in the PCR were 60 Vbeta and 13 Jbeta primers. Generated by immunoSEQ multiplex PCR, the TCRdb table keeps only in-frame clones and is missing some. Of some 140,000 clones detected, around 79% appear once; the ten largest clones hold more than 0.75%. Looked up from germline, CDR1 is SEHNR and CDR2 is FQNEAQ (reference sequence). The CDR3 is 16 residues long. Losses at the gene ends were 4 bases for V and 9 bases for J; bases not matched to a gene: 10. As to this clone: Its cognate antigen is unknown.

The chain links TRBV7-9 to TRBJ2-1, with 12 nucleotides matching TRBD1. Material for sequencing was PBMCs. The receptor comes from a young man in good health and CMV-seronegative. The CDR3 reads CASSSQGGTGGTEQFF. The CDR3 DNA is TGTGCCAGCAGCTCTCAAGGGGGGACAGGGGGCACTGAGCAGTTCTTC.